The 3 T cell receptor beta chains in this list originate from one sample, sequenced in a study of the immune and genomic landscape of osteosarcoma. Using immunoSEQ multiplex PCR, the repertoire was profiled, and TCRdb retains in-frame clones only, with some absent. The data show about 810 clones, about 61% seen once. The specimen was primary tumor tissue from the humerus. The receptors derive from a woman aged 70 to 79 with osteosarcoma.

The J gene is TRBJ1-6, the V gene TRBV6-5; maybe TRBD1 (6 bases). The germline V and J ends were trimmed by 5 bases and 9 bases, with 14 bases remaining between them. There are 14 residues in the CDR3. CDR1 and CDR2 from the germline V gene are MNHEY and SVGAGI. CDR3 amino acids: CASSSRGWASPLHF. CDR3 sequence (DNA): TGTGCCAGCAGTAGCAGGGGCTGGGCTTCACCCCTCCACTTT.

The chain joins TRBV5-4 to TRBJ2-7; the match to TRBD2 covers 7 bases. Germline assignment: CDR1 SGHNT and CDR2 YYREEE (reference sequence). The junction had 9 bases not matched to a gene; V was cut back by 4 bases and J by 5 bases. The CDR3 spans 14 residues. For the CDR3, the DNA is TGTGCCAGCAGCCCCCCTTCGACTAGCCACGAGCAGTACTTC. The encoded protein is CASSPPSTSHEQYF.

Within the sample, this clone is large. V is TRBV7-7 and J is TRBJ2-7; D uncertain. Trimming cost V 4 bases and J 5 bases, with 12 bases left between them. The CDR3 is made up of 13 amino acids. Germline values: CDR1 SSHAT, CDR2 FNYEAQ (reference sequence). CDR3 nucleotides: TGTGCCAGCAGCTCCGCCCCGGGCGACGAGCAGTACTTC. This codes for CASSSAPGDEQYF. Looking up the rest from reference TRBV7-7 and TRBJ2-7 gives the full variable domain: GAGVSQSPRYKVTKRGQDVTLRCDPISSHATLYWYQQALGQGPEFLTYFNYEAQPDKSGLPSDRFSAERPEGSISTLTIQRTEQRDSAMYRCASSSAPGDEQYFGPGTRLTVT.